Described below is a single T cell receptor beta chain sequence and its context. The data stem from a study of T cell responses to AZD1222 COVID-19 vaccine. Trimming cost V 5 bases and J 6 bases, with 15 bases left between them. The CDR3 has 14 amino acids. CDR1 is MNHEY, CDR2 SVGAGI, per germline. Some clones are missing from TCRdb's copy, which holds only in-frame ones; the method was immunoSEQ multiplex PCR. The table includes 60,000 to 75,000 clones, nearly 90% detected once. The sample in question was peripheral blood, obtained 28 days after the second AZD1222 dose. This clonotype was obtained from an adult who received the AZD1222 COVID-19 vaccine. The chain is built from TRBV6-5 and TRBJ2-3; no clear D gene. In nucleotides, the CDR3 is TGTGCCAGCAGTCAGGCAGGCACTCTTGATACGCAGTATTTT. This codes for CASSQAGTLDTQYF.